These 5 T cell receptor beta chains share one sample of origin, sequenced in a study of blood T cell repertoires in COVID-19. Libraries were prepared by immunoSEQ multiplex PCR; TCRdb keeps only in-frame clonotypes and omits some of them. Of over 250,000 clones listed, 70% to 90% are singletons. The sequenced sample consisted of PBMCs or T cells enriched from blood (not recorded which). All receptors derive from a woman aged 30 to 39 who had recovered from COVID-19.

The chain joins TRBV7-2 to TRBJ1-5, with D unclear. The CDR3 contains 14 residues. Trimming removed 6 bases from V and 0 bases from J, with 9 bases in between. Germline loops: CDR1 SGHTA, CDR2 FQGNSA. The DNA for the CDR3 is TGTGCCAGCAGTTTCCTTTCTAGCAATCAGCCCCAGCATTTT. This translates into CASSFLSSNQPQHF.

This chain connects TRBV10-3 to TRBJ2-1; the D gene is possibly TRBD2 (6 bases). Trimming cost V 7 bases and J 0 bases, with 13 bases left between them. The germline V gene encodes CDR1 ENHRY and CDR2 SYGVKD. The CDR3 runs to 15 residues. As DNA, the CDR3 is TGTGCCATCACCGGACGGGACTCCTCCTACAATGAGCAGTTCTTC. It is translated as CAITGRDSSYNEQFF.

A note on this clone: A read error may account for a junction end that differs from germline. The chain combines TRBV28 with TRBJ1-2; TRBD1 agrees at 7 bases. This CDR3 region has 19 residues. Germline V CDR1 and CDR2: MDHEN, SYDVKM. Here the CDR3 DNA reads TGTGCCCGCAGGGGGGGGGCCCCGGGGAGTAGTAGTACCGACTATGGCTACACCTTC. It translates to CARRGGAPGSSSTDYGYTF.

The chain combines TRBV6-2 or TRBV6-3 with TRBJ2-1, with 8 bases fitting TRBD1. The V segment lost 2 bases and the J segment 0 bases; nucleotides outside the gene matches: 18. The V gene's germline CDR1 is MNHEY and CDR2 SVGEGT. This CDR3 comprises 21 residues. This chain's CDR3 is CASSYPRRQGMGGSSYNEQFF. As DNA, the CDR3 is TGTGCCAGCAGTTACCCCCGTCGACAGGGGATGGGCGGCTCCTCCTACAATGAGCAGTTCTTC.

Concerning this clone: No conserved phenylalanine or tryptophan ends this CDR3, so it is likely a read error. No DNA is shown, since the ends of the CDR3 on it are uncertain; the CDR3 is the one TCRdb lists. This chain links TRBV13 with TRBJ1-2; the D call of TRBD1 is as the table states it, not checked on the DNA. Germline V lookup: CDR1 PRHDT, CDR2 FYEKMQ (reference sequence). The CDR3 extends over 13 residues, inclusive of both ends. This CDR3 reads CASSSLGRGPPGL.